The rows below give T cell receptor beta chains drawn from one sample of a study of T cell responses to AZD1222 COVID-19 vaccine. Repertoires were generated with immunoSEQ multiplex PCR, while TCRdb's copy carries only in-frame clones and drops some. The sample contains tens of thousands of clones, about 91% of which appear only once. Here the sequenced sample was peripheral blood, taken on day 0 of AZD1222 vaccination. The source is an adult in good health. CDR3s include the opening cysteine and the closing phenylalanine or tryptophan. The D gene is left open where the match is weak. Size tells how often a clone was seen (once, few, many) or the class of an expanded clone, and some rows leave it out.

NA	TRBD2	TRBJ2-2	TRBV6-5	CASTLGGGAGELFF	TGTGCCAGCACCCTCGGGGGGGGCGCCGGGGAGCTGTTTTTT
NA	NA	TRBJ1-4	TRBV5-1	CASSLFWGSNEKLFF	TGCGCCAGCAGCTTGTTCTGGGGATCTAATGAAAAACTGTTTTTT
once	NA	TRBJ2-5	TRBV5-1	CASSWQETQYF	TGCGCCAGCAGCTGGCAAGAGACCCAGTACTTC
NA	TRBD2	TRBJ2-1	TRBV5-1	CASSLGSSGNEQFF	TGCGCCAGCAGCTTGGGGTCTAGCGGCAATGAGCAGTTCTTC
NA	NA	TRBJ1-5	TRBV27	CASSFGRVNQPQHF	TGTGCCAGCAGTTTCGGTCGAGTTAATCAGCCCCAGCATTTT
NA	TRBD1	TRBJ1-4	TRBV19	CASSMVRGRGEKLFF	TGTGCCAGTAGTATGGTGAGGGGGCGGGGTGAAAAACTGTTTTTT
NA	TRBD1	TRBJ2-5	TRBV12-3/TRBV12-4	CASSFQGVAAQYF	TGTGCCAGCAGTTTTCAGGGGGTTGCGGCCCAGTACTTC
NA	NA	TRBJ2-2	TRBV2	CASSRAGVDTGELFF	TGTGCCAGCAGTCGCGCAGGGGTCGACACCGGGGAGCTGTTTTTT
few	NA	TRBJ1-2	TRBV27	CASSLTGWDGYTF	TGTGCCAGCAGTTTAACAGGGTGGGATGGCTACACCTTC
once	TRBD2	TRBJ2-1	TRBV7-9	CASSSTQTSGSLGQFF	TGTGCCAGCAGCTCCACCCAGACTAGCGGGAGCCTCGGGCAGTTCTTC
NA	NA	TRBJ2-1	TRBV2	CAGRSEMSSYNEQFF	TGTGCCGGCCGCAGTGAGATGAGCTCCTACAATGAGCAGTTCTTC
NA	TRBD2	TRBJ2-3	TRBV5-4	CASSERLAGGTDTQYF	TGTGCCAGCAGCGAACGACTAGCGGGAGGCACAGATACGCAGTATTTT
NA	TRBD2	TRBJ2-1	TRBV28	CASSPSGTSGSYNEQFF	TGTGCCAGCAGTCCAAGCGGGACTAGCGGATCGTACAATGAGCAGTTCTTC
NA	TRBD1	TRBJ2-2	TRBV29-1	CSVDLSGTGNTGELFF	TGCAGCGTTGACTTGTCCGGGACAGGGAACACCGGGGAGCTGTTTTTT
NA	NA	TRBJ2-7	TRBV10-3	CAISNSGEQYF	TGTGCCATCAGTAACTCAGGGGAGCAGTACTTC
NA	NA	TRBJ1-6	TRBV30	CAWSVRRGASPLHF	TGTGCCTGGAGTGTTAGACGGGGGGCCTCACCCCTCCACTTT
NA	NA	TRBJ1-2	TRBV9	CASSETFSGYGYTF	TGTGCCAGCAGCGAAACCTTTTCCGGGTATGGCTACACCTTC
NA	TRBD1	TRBJ1-5	TRBV2	CASSPGTGNGFSQPQHF	TGTGCCAGCAGCCCCGGGACAGGGAATGGGTTTAGCCAGCCCCAGCATTTT
NA	NA	TRBJ2-1	TRBV25-1	CACSEAPYYNEQFF	TGTGCCTGCTCCGAGGCGCCATACTACAATGAGCAGTTCTTC
NA	TRBD1	TRBJ2-5	TRBV9	CASSPRRNGTAGVGQYF	TGTGCCAGCAGCCCACGGAGGAACGGGACAGCCGGCGTAGGCCAGTACTTC
NA	TRBD2	TRBJ2-3	TRBV6-5	CASSLGLAGGDTQYF	TGTGCCAGCAGCCTTGGACTAGCGGGAGGGGATACGCAGTATTTT
NA	NA	TRBJ2-7	TRBV28	CASRRQTYEQYF	TGTGCCAGCCGCCGACAGACCTACGAGCAGTACTTC
NA	TRBD2	TRBJ2-7	TRBV7-3	CASSPSGRSGEQYF	TGTGCCAGCAGCCCAAGCGGGAGGAGCGGCGAGCAGTACTTC
NA	NA	TRBJ1-5	TRBV28	CASSLYDGARQPQHF	TGTGCCAGCAGTTTATATGACGGGGCTCGGCAGCCCCAGCATTTT
NA	NA	TRBJ2-1	TRBV27	CASGSWGEGNEQFF	TGTGCCAGCGGGTCGTGGGGGGAAGGGAATGAGCAGTTCTTC
once	NA	TRBJ1-1	TRBV5-1	CASSLEQRTEAFF	TGCGCCAGCAGCTTGGAGCAGAGGACTGAAGCTTTCTTT
NA	NA	TRBJ2-2	TRBV24-1	CATSDLSRETGELFF	TGTGCCACCAGTGATTTGTCCCGGGAGACCGGGGAGCTGTTTTTT
NA	NA	TRBJ2-2	TRBV18	CASSPLPGGNTGELFF	TGTGCCAGCTCACCACTCCCCGGGGGCAACACCGGGGAGCTGTTTTTT
NA	NA	TRBJ2-2	TRBV28	CASSLNYAVNTGELFF	TGTGCCAGCAGTTTAAACTATGCGGTAAACACCGGGGAGCTGTTTTTT
NA	TRBD1	TRBJ1-2	TRBV5-1	CASSQLQGTSYGYTF	TGCGCCAGCAGCCAATTACAGGGGACAAGCTATGGCTACACCTTC
NA	NA	TRBJ1-2	TRBV6-6	CASSYQYGYTF	TGTGCCAGCAGTTACCAATATGGCTACACCTTC
NA	TRBD2	TRBJ2-1	TRBV7-8	CASSLQGSGRTGEQFF	TGTGCCAGCAGCTTACAAGGTAGCGGGAGAACGGGGGAGCAGTTCTTC
NA	NA	TRBJ2-7	TRBV2	CASSAQGIRYEQYF	TGTGCCAGCAGTGCCCAGGGTATTAGGTACGAGCAGTACTTC
NA	NA	TRBJ1-3	TRBV21-1	CASSKTVSGNTIYF	TGTGCCAGCAGCAAGACAGTCTCTGGAAACACCATATATTTT
NA	NA	TRBJ2-3	TRBV27	CASSMGRGDTQYF	TGTGCCAGCAGTATGGGTAGGGGAGATACGCAGTATTTT
NA	TRBD1	TRBJ1-2	TRBV24-1	CATSRDSANYGYTF	TGTGCCACCAGTAGGGACAGCGCTAACTATGGCTACACCTTC
NA	TRBD2	TRBJ2-3	TRBV7-9	CASSATITGRPRDTQYF	TGTGCCAGCAGCGCAACCATCACCGGGAGGCCTCGAGATACGCAGTATTTT